The 7 T cell receptor beta chains below all came from one sample that was sequenced in a study of PD-L1 blockade in urothelial cancer. Sequenced by immunoSEQ multiplex PCR; TCRdb stores in-frame clones only, minus some. The data show some 48,000 clones, approximately 78% seen once. Time point of the sample: peripheral blood 6 weeks after treatment start. The sequences come from PBMCs, collected around atezolizumab (anti-PD-L1) treatment. All receptors come from an older man with urothelial cancer.

This chain joins TRBV18 and TRBJ1-5; weak D call: TRBD1 (6 bases). V lost 6 bases and J 0 bases, leaving 9 bases between the germline ends. The germline gives CDR1 KGHSH, CDR2 LQKENI. The CDR3 consists of 14 residues. The CDR3 DNA reads as TGTGCCAGCTCGCAGGGGTTTAGCAATCAGCCCCAGCATTTT. Translation gives CASSQGFSNQPQHF.

A word on this clone: Other nucleotide sequences from this sample produce the same CDR3. The chain combines TRBV5-1 with TRBJ2-7; D possibly corresponds to TRBD2 (5 bases). Trimming pared 3 bases from V and 3 bases from J, leaving 7 bases between. The CDR3 consists of 12 residues. The V gene's germline CDR1 is SGHRS and CDR2 YFSETQ. The CDR3 DNA is TGCGCCAGCAGCTCCGGACTCTACGAGCAGTACTTC. Encoded protein: CASSSGLYEQYF.

Only one count was recorded for this clone. Compared with germline, one end of the junction differs, possibly owing to a read error. V and J are TRBV2 and TRBJ1-1, with TRBD1 matching 12 bases. Per germline, CDR1 SNHLY and CDR2 FYNNEI. The length of the CDR3 is 13 residues. CDR3 region: CASLPGQGARPIF. For the CDR3, the DNA is TGTGCCAGCTTACCGGGACAGGGGGCGCGTCCCATCTTT. Filled out from reference TRBV2 and TRBJ1-1, the complete variable domain reads EPEVTQTPSHQVTQMGQEVILRCVPISNHLYFYWYRQILGQKVEFLVSFYNNEISEKSEIFDDQFSVERPDGSNFTLKIRSTKLEDSAMYFCASLPGQGARPIFGQGTRLTVV.

The V gene is TRBV6-1, the J gene TRBJ2-5; 9 bases are a match to TRBD1. CDR3 length: 15 amino acids. V lost 8 bases to trimming and J lost 2 bases; unmatched junction nucleotides: 9. CDR1 is MNHNS and CDR2 is SASEGT in the germline V gene. The CDR3: CASWGDRGRQETQYF. DNA of the CDR3: TGTGCCAGCTGGGGAGACAGGGGGAGACAAGAGACCCAGTACTTC.

This chain links TRBV18 with TRBJ1-3; perhaps TRBD1 as D (5 bases). With 6 bases removed from V and 0 bases from J, the gap between germline ends came to 9 bases. Per the germline V gene, CDR1 is KGHSH and CDR2 is LQKENI. The CDR3 length is 14 residues. CDR3 nucleotide sequence: TGTGCCAGCTCCCCCAGGGACTCTGGAAACACCATATATTTT. Protein: CASSPRDSGNTIYF.

The chain carries TRBV5-1 and TRBJ2-3; 7 bases are a match to TRBD2. The CDR3 runs to 15 residues. Germline CDR1 SGHRS, CDR2 YFSETQ. Trimming removed 0 bases from V and 2 bases from J; junction bases left unmatched: 3. The CDR3 spells CASSLEAGPTDTQYF. DNA for the CDR3: TGCGCCAGCAGCTTGGAAGCGGGGCCCACAGATACGCAGTATTTT.

As concerns this clone: The junction differs from germline at one of its ends, possibly a read error. The gene calls are TRBV5-1 and TRBJ1-3; tentative D call: TRBD1 (6 bases). The CDR3 sequence is 12 residues long. CDR1 and CDR2 from the germline V gene are SGHRS and YFSETQ. The CDR3 sequence: CASSPGGGHPQF. The CDR3, as DNA: TGCGCCAGCAGCCCCGGGGGGGGCCATCCTCAATTT. Full variable domain (missing parts from reference TRBV5-1 and TRBJ1-3): KAGVTQTPRYLIKTRGQQVTLSCSPISGHRSVSWYQQTPGQGLQFLFEYFSETQRNKGNFPGRFSGRQFSNSRSEMNVSTLELGDSALYLCASSPGGGHPQFGEGSWLTVV.